Below, 7 T cell receptor beta chains from the same sample are listed, as sequenced in a study of PD-1 blockade in classical Hodgkin lymphoma. Repertoires were generated with immunoSEQ multiplex PCR, while TCRdb's copy carries only in-frame clones and drops some. The sample holds about 37,000 clones, 76% seen once. The patients all showed relapse after autologous stem cell transplantation, while their brentuximab vedotin exposure varied. This specimen was peripheral blood mononuclear cells (PBMCs), taken before the second cycle of nivolumab. Receptor source: a human donor with classical Hodgkin lymphoma.

The V call is TRBV6-4, the J call TRBJ2-5, with a possible D match to TRBD1 (6 bases). The length of the CDR3 is 12 residues. Per germline, CDR1 MRHNA and CDR2 SNTAGT. Trimming cost V 4 bases and J 3 bases, with 6 bases left between them. CDR3 loop: CASSAGEETQYF. CDR3 sequence (DNA): TGTGCCAGCAGTGCAGGGGAAGAGACCCAGTACTTC.

The count of this clone is one. This chain connects TRBV21-1 to TRBJ1-2. TRBV21-1 constitutes a pseudogene. The CDR3 is 14 residues long. In nucleotides, the CDR3 is TGTGCCAGCAGCAAAGGACGGTCTAACTATGGCTACACCTTC. This codes for CASSKGRSNYGYTF.

This chain connects TRBV6-1 to TRBJ1-3; D is possibly TRBD1 (5 bases). The CDR3 consists of 16 residues. The germline CDR1 and CDR2 sequences are MNHNS and SASEGT. Between the trimmed V and J ends, which lost 2 bases and 3 bases, there was a span of 14 bases. The CDR3 bases are TGTGCCAGCAGTGAAACCCTGCCCAGGGTTGGAAACACCATATATTTT. The encoded protein is CASSETLPRVGNTIYF.

V and J are TRBV19 and TRBJ2-4; D unresolved. Per the germline V gene, CDR1 is LNHDA and CDR2 is SQIVND (reference sequence). V lost 5 bases and J 10 bases, leaving 12 bases between the germline ends. CDR3 size: 12 residues. CDR3 DNA sequence: TGTGCCAGTAGTCCTCCGCGTGGGATTCAGTACTTC. Translated: CASSPPRGIQYF.

The chain couples TRBV5-4 to TRBJ1-1; TRBD1 matches 7 bases. This CDR3 has 13 residues. The V segment lost 4 bases and the J segment 1 base; nucleotides outside the gene matches: 1. Germline assignment: CDR1 SGHNT and CDR2 YYREEE (reference sequence). This CDR3 is CASSRTGNTEAFF. In DNA, the CDR3 is TGTGCCAGCAGCCGGACAGGGAACACTGAAGCTTTCTTT.

CDR3 in DNA: TGTGCCAGCAGCCCAGACAGGGCGGGGGAGACCCAGTACTTC. Protein product: CASSPDRAGETQYF. V and J are TRBV5-6 and TRBJ2-5; perhaps TRBD1 as D (7 bases). Germline CDR1 reads SGHDT; CDR2 reads YYEEEE. CDR3 length equals 14 residues. With 4 bases removed from V and 5 bases from J, the gap between germline ends came to 15 bases.

V is TRBV11-2 and J is TRBJ2-3; 8 bases are a match to TRBD1. CDR3 length equals 19 residues. Germline trimming cut 6 bases from V and 5 bases from J; bases unmatched to any gene: 22. The V gene's germline CDR1 is SGHAT and CDR2 FQNNGV. CDR3 DNA sequence: TGTGCCAGCAGTCCTGCCGGCCCGAACAGGGGGATTTGGGTAGATACGCAGTATTTT. Translating it yields CASSPAGPNRGIWVDTQYF.